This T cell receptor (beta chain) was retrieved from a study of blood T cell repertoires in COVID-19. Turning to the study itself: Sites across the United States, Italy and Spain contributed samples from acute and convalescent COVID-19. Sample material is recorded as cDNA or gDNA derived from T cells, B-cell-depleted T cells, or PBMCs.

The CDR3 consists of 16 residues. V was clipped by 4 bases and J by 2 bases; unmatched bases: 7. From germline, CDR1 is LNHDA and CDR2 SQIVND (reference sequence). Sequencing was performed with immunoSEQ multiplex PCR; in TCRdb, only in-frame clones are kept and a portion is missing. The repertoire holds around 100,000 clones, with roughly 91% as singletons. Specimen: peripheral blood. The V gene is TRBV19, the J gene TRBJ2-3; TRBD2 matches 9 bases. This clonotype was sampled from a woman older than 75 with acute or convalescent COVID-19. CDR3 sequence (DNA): TGTGCCAGTAGTAGTTTAGCGGGAGCGATCACAGATACGCAGTATTTT. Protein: CASSSLAGAITDTQYF.